What follows are 8 T cell receptor beta chains derived from one specimen sequenced in a study of shared clonotypes between healthy human individuals. Only in-frame clones appear in the TCRdb table, and some are missing; sequencing was by immunoSEQ multiplex PCR. The sample holds over 750,000 clones, just over 95% seen once. Naive CD8 cells, CD45RO-negative and positively selected for CCR7, excluded terminally differentiated effector memory CD45RA+ cells. Sequences were obtained from naive CD8+ T cells sorted from blood. The receptor source for this set is a man under 40 in good health.

The chain combines TRBV29-1 with TRBJ2-1; no firm D call. The germline V gene has CDR1 SQVTM and CDR2 ANQGSEA. V lost 7 bases and J lost 8, with 15 bases in between. The CDR3 sequence is 12 residues long. The CDR3 coding sequence is TGCAGCGCCGAAGGGATGGTGGATGAGCAGTTCTTC. Amino acid sequence: CSAEGMVDEQFF.

The table lists this clone with a few counts. V gene TRBV28 combines with J gene TRBJ1-5, with a weak D call TRBD1 (5 bases). This CDR3 region has 15 residues. CDR1 and CDR2 from the germline V gene are MDHEN and SYDVKM. V lost 4 bases, J lost 7 bases, and 17 bases lay in between. Here the CDR3 DNA reads TGTGCCAGCAGTTCATGGGACGCGGAGGGGCAGCCCCAGCATTTT. Its protein product is CASSSWDAEGQPQHF.

The count of this clone is one. The V and J genes are TRBV7-6 and TRBJ2-5; 11 nucleotides line up with TRBD1. V shed 6 bases, J shed 4 bases, and the junction held 4 bases outside the gene matches. The CDR3 runs 14 residues. Germline assignment: CDR1 SGHVS and CDR2 FNYEAQ. This chain's CDR3 is CASSWTGGGETQYF. Written as DNA, the CDR3 is TGTGCCAGCAGTTGGACAGGGGGCGGAGAGACCCAGTACTTC.

This chain joins TRBV25-1 and TRBJ2-6; possible D gene TRBD2, 5 bases. From germline, CDR1 is MGHDK and CDR2 SYGVNS. Between the trimmed V and J ends, which lost 3 bases and 2 bases, there was a span of 14 bases. This CDR3 spans 17 amino acids. CDR3 nucleotide sequence: TGTGCCAGCAGTGACGTGGACTCTGGCCCTGGGGCCAACGTCCTGACTTTC. Amino acid sequence: CASSDVDSGPGANVLTF.

The chain joins TRBV7-6 to TRBJ1-1, with 11 bases matching TRBD1. The junction had 3 bases not matched to a gene; V was cut back by 3 bases and J by 3 bases. Germline-derived CDR1 and CDR2 are SGHVS and FNYEAQ. This CDR3 contains 15 residues. The CDR3 bases are TGTGCCAGCAGCTTTCGGACAGGGGGCTACACTGAAGCTTTCTTT. Its protein is CASSFRTGGYTEAFF.

V gene TRBV15 combines with J gene TRBJ2-1; either TRBD1 or TRBD2 may supply D (5 bases each). CDR3 length: 16 amino acids. V lost 4 bases to trimming and J lost 4 bases, with 17 bases between them. Germline lookup yields CDR1 LNHNV and CDR2 YYDKDF (reference sequence). The CDR3 is CATSTGPSTPYNEQFF. The CDR3 bases are TGTGCCACCAGCACGGGACCTTCCACCCCTTACAATGAGCAGTTCTTC.

The gene calls are TRBV28 and TRBJ2-5; D is unclear. The CDR3 covers 16 residues. Between the trimmed V and J ends, which lost 2 bases and 0 bases, there was a span of 13 bases. Germline CDR1 and CDR2: MDHEN and SYDVKM. The chain's CDR3 is CASSLTVGRYQETQYF. The CDR3 DNA follows: TGTGCCAGCAGTTTAACCGTCGGAAGGTACCAAGAGACCCAGTACTTC.

The rearrangement joins TRBV13 to TRBJ1-1; unclear D gene. Germline CDR1 PRHDT, CDR2 FYEKMQ (reference sequence). The length of the CDR3 is 14 residues. V dropped 0 bases and J dropped 1 base, with 6 bases sitting between them. The CDR3 coding sequence is TGTGCCAGCAGCTTAGGCCTAAAGAACACTGAAGCTTTCTTT. Translation: CASSLGLKNTEAFF.